The rows below give T cell receptor beta chains drawn from one sample of a study of cytomegalovirus exposure and HLA in healthy donors. Clones were read by immunoSEQ multiplex PCR, and TCRdb kept only the in-frame ones, dropping some. This table has fewer than 100,000 clones, roughly 80% appearing once. The sample was PBMCs. These TCRs come from a man in his forties in good health and CMV-seronegative. The conserved cysteine and the conserved F or W are not part of the CDR3 here. Only part of the rows carry a size: once, few, many, or a class if the clone is expanded.

>NA|TRBV19|TRBJ2-5
ASSMRTSGGPGTQY
>NA|TRBV19|TRBJ1-1
ASQGVLNTEAF
>NA|TRBV2|TRBJ2-7
ASSVGQGAHEQY
>few|TRBV6-4|TRBJ2-7
ASSDFLAGFYEQY
>NA|TRBV15|TRBJ1-5
ATSREGQGIQPQH
>few|TRBV2|TRBJ1-2
ASNILRGGNGYT
>NA|TRBV27|TRBJ1-6
ASSTGQGGFNPPLH
>once|TRBV6-1|TRBJ1-1
ASHRGNTEAF
>NA|TRBV5-1|TRBJ2-3
ASSLTGIDTDTQY
>once|TRBV5-4|TRBJ2-2
ASSLAGVGTGELF
>NA|TRBV4-2|TRBJ2-5
ASSQTSGKQTQY
>NA|TRBV7-9|TRBJ2-1
ASSGQSSYNEQF
>NA|TRBV9|TRBJ1-6
ASSVQSGSNSPLH
>NA|TRBV27|TRBJ2-7
ASSPRGDRVTYEQY
>few|TRBV7-9|TRBJ1-6
ASSSGLQGYNSPLH
>NA|TRBV6-5|TRBJ1-4
ASRTTGFEKLF
>few|TRBV30|TRBJ1-3
AWSSLLSGNTIY
>NA|TRBV11-2|TRBJ2-2
ASSPGTGAIGELF
>NA|TRBV7-9|TRBJ2-1
ASRGLGAYNEQF
>NA|TRBV2|TRBJ2-7
ASSVQFEQY
>NA|TRBV7-9|TRBJ2-3
ASSSSGTGGTDTQY
>NA|TRBV5-6|NA
ASSSEDRGYVDEQY